These T cell receptor beta chains were read from a single sample in a study of OX40 agonist ivuxolimab in advanced cancers. Measured with immunoSEQ multiplex PCR; TCRdb has only the in-frame clones, and not every one. The sample has more than 55,000 clones, more than 65% seen once. Sample: CD4+ or CD8+ T cells sorted from blood, taken in a trial of the OX40 agonist ivuxolimab. The receptor set was obtained from an adult with an advanced solid tumor such as melanoma, head and neck, liver or kidney cancer. The CDR3 runs from the conserved cysteine through the conserved F or W. The order of the fields is V gene, D gene, clone size, J gene, CDR3 DNA, CDR3 protein. D genes are given only for firm matches. The listing skips clone size in some rows; elsewhere it reads once, few, many or a size class.

>TRBV4-3|.|.|TRBJ2-3
TGCGCCAGCAGCCTCGGGACCAGGGGCGGAGTGACAGATACGCAGTATTTT
CASSLGTRGGVTDTQYF
>TRBV2|TRBD1|.|TRBJ2-3
TGTGCCAGCAGGGGGCGGGACAGGGGAATAGGTACGCAGTATTTT
CASRGRDRGIGTQYF
>TRBV6-5|TRBD1|many|TRBJ1-2
TGTGCCAGCAGTTATCCTGGACAGGAGGACTATGGCTACACCTTC
CASSYPGQEDYGYTF
>TRBV28|TRBD2|.|TRBJ2-1
TGTGCCAGCAGTCCCCCCCTCTGGGGGTGGGGGGGTGAGCAGTTCTTC
CASSPPLWGWGGEQFF
>TRBV21-1|.|.|TRBJ1-1
TGTGCCAGCAGCAAAGTGAAGGGGAGGGCTGAAGCTTTCTTT
CASSKVKGRAEAFF
>TRBV5-6|.|.|TRBJ1-1
TGTGCCAGCAGGAAAAAGGTGGGGGTCACTGAAGCTTTCTTT
CASRKKVGVTEAFF
>TRBV10-3|.|.|TRBJ2-7
TGTGCCATCAGTGAGTCGACCGGGCTAAGCTCCTACGAGCAGTACTTC
CAISESTGLSSYEQYF
>TRBV20-1|.|.|TRBJ2-5
TGCAGTGCGGTCGAAGAGACCCAGTACTTC
CSAVEETQYF
>TRBV19|.|.|TRBJ1-2
TGTGCCAGTAGTCCTGGACAGACCTTGAGCTACACCTTC
CASSPGQTLSYTF
>TRBV27|.|.|TRBJ2-7
TGTGCCAGCAGTTTCCTGTCAGGGGGGTCCTACGAGCAGTACTTC
CASSFLSGGSYEQYF
>TRBV7-6|.|once|TRBJ1-5
TGTGCCAGCAGCTTAGGACAGTCCGGTCAGCCCCAGCATTTT
CASSLGQSGQPQHF
>TRBV19|TRBD1|.|TRBJ2-3
TGTGCCAGTAGTAACCGACAGGGGGCCAAAGATACGCAGTATTTT
CASSNRQGAKDTQYF
>TRBV19|TRBD1|.|TRBJ2-7
TGTGCCAGTAGTCCGGACAGGGCCTACGAGCAGTACTTC
CASSPDRAYEQYF
>TRBV7-2|.|.|TRBJ2-7
TGTGCCAGCAGCACATACAGGGCCCGCGGAGGGCTGTACGAGCAGTACTTC
CASSTYRARGGLYEQYF
>TRBV11-2|.|.|TRBJ2-5
TGTGCCAGCAGCTTATCGGGGAAGTCTTGGGAGACCCAGTACTTC
CASSLSGKSWETQYF
>TRBV5-1|.|.|TRBJ2-2
TGCGCCAGCAACCTGGGAAGGGGGGTCACCGGGGAGCTGTTTTTT
CASNLGRGVTGELFF
>TRBV5-6|TRBD1|once|TRBJ1-2
TGTGCCAGCAGCCACACGACAGGGTCTAACTATGGCTACACCTTC
CASSHTTGSNYGYTF
>TRBV6-5|.|medium-sized|TRBJ1-1
TGTGCCAGCAGTTACCCTACGGACAGAACTGAAGCTTTCTTT
CASSYPTDRTEAFF
>TRBV4-1|.|.|TRBJ2-1
TGCGCCAGCAGCCCATCCATAGTCGGCGGAATGAATGAGCAGTTCTTC
CASSPSIVGGMNEQFF
>TRBV29-1|TRBD2|.|TRBJ2-5
TGCAGCGTTGAAGGCGGACTAGCGCACCAAGAGACCCAGTACTTC
CSVEGGLAHQETQYF
>TRBV7-2|TRBD2|few|TRBJ2-1
TGTGCCAGCAGCTTAGGAGGACTAGCGGGAGGGCCAGGTGAGCAGTTCTTC
CASSLGGLAGGPGEQFF
>TRBV7-9|TRBD2|.|TRBJ2-7
TGTGCCAGCAGCCGACCGACTAGCCGTACTGACGAGCAGTACTTC
CASSRPTSRTDEQYF
>TRBV6-5|TRBD1|.|TRBJ1-1
TGTGCCAGCAGAACAACAGGGGTTGGTTCTGAAGCTTTCTTT
CASRTTGVGSEAFF
>TRBV4-3|.|.|TRBJ1-2
TGCGCCAGCAGCCCGGGACGGACTAACTATGGCTACACCTTC
CASSPGRTNYGYTF
>TRBV7-3|TRBD2|.|TRBJ2-1
TGTGCCAGCAGCGAGGGGACTAGCGGGATCAATGAGCAGTTCTTC
CASSEGTSGINEQFF
>TRBV5-4|.|.|TRBJ2-5
TGTGCCAGCAGGTCGGTGGGAGAGACCCAGTACTTC
CASRSVGETQYF
>TRBV4-1|.|.|TRBJ2-7
TGCGCCAGCAGCCAATATTTTCAGGGGAACCCCTACGAGCAGTACTTC
CASSQYFQGNPYEQYF
>TRBV7-2|.|.|TRBJ1-2
TGTGCCAGCAGCTTAGACAGGAGTGGCTACACCTTC
CASSLDRSGYTF
>TRBV11-3|.|.|TRBJ2-3
TGTGCCAGCAGCTTGGGGGCCATCAGCACAGATACGCAGTATTTT
CASSLGAISTDTQYF
>TRBV27|.|.|TRBJ2-7
TGTGCCAGCAGTTTTGGTTACGGAGCCTACGAGCAGTACTTC
CASSFGYGAYEQYF
>TRBV27|.|.|TRBJ2-7
TGTGCCAGCAGACGCCGGGATTTCTACGAGCAGTACTTC
CASRRRDFYEQYF
>TRBV6-5|.|few|TRBJ1-2
TGTGCCAGCAGGGCCAGAGACATCAGTAACTATGGCTACACCTTC
CASRARDISNYGYTF
>TRBV6-5|.|.|TRBJ1-6
TGTGCCAGCAGTTACTTGAATTCACCCCTCCACTTT
CASSYLNSPLHF
>TRBV19|TRBD1|.|TRBJ1-5
TGTGCCAGTAGTACAACAGGGGCAGGGCTACCGGGGCCCCAGCATTTT
CASSTTGAGLPGPQHF
>TRBV18|TRBD1|.|TRBJ1-6
TGTGCCAGCTCACTGAACGGACAGGGGAATAATTCACCCCTCCACTTT
CASSLNGQGNNSPLHF
>TRBV11-3|.|.|TRBJ2-5
TGTGCCAGCAGCTTAGCGTTTCGAGAGACCCAGTACTTC
CASSLAFRETQYF
>TRBV7-2|.|.|TRBJ1-5
TGTGCCAGCAGCTTAGCCCCTCTCGGGCAGGGGTTCGTTCAGCCCCAGCATTTT
CASSLAPLGQGFVQPQHF